The 14 T cell receptor beta chains given below trace back to one sample, sequenced in a study of identical twins. MiXCR was run by TCRdb on the 5' RACE reads, yielding one entry per CDR3 protein. This table holds around 280,000 distinct CDR3 sequences, about 8.1% found once. This sample also belongs to another study, concerning yellow fever vaccine responses in identical twins.

The sequenced material came from memory (CD45RO+) T cells sorted from blood. These receptors were taken from a woman between 18 and 29 years old in good health.

This chain links TRBV7-2 with TRBJ2-1, with 13 bases identical to TRBD2. Germline V gene sequence: CDR1 SGHTA, CDR2 FQGNSA. V lost 4 bases and J lost 4; bases outside the gene matches: 4. The CDR3 spans 16 residues. In DNA form, the CDR3 reads TGTGCCAGCAGCTCGGGACTAGCGGGGAAATACAATGAGCAGTTCTTC. Translating it yields CASSSGLAGKYNEQFF.

The rearrangement joins TRBV27 to TRBJ2-3; D is ambiguous. Germline CDR1 is MNHEY and CDR2 is SMNVEV (reference sequence). The CDR3 is 14 amino acids. The V gene lost 3 bases and the J gene lost 6 bases, with 13 bases spanning the gap. The CDR3 coding sequence is TGTGCCAGCAGTTTGACGCCATTCGGGGATACGCAGTATTTT. Translating it yields CASSLTPFGDTQYF.

This clonotype has a count of ten or more. This chain joins TRBV7-9 and TRBJ2-7, with D uncertain. This CDR3 is built from 14 residues. Trimming left V 6 bases short and J 1 base short, with 13 bases between. The germline CDR1 and CDR2 sequences are SEHNR and FQNEAQ (reference sequence). The CDR3 is CASSLLLGSYEQYF. The DNA of the CDR3 is TGTGCCAGCAGTTTACTGCTGGGGTCCTACGAGCAGTACTTC.

The CDR3 reads CASSPPQGNYEQYV. CDR3 sequence (DNA): TGTGCCAGCAGCCCCCCTCAGGGGAACTACGAGCAGTACGTC. The J gene is TRBJ2-7, the V gene TRBV7-9; D is perhaps TRBD1 (6 bases). This CDR3 contains 14 residues. Trimming shortened V by 5 bases and J by 3 bases, and 14 bases separated the two germline ends. Germline assignment: CDR1 SEHNR and CDR2 FQNEAQ (reference sequence).

This clonotype was counted a few times. V is TRBV3-1 and J is TRBJ1-1, with TRBD1 identical over 7 bases. The length of the CDR3 is 13 residues. Germline-derived CDR1 and CDR2 are LGHDT and YNNKEL (reference sequence). V lost 4 bases and J lost 11; bases outside the gene matches: 10. The CDR3 DNA is TGTGCCAGCAGCCGACGACAGGGAGGACGGGCTTTCTTT. Encoded protein: CASSRRQGGRAFF.

At least ten counts were recorded for this clonotype. V and J are TRBV5-1 and TRBJ2-1; tentatively, D is TRBD1 (6 bases). The germline CDR1 and CDR2 sequences are SGHRS and YFSETQ. Trimming cost V 5 bases and J 7 bases, with 22 bases left between them. The CDR3 has 16 amino acids. The CDR3 is CASRPLGGEGVNEQFF. CDR3 DNA sequence: TGCGCCAGCAGGCCCCTAGGGGGAGAAGGTGTGAATGAGCAGTTCTTC.

Within the sample, this clonotype is medium-sized. The rearrangement links TRBV5-1 to TRBJ2-7; 10 bases are shared with TRBD1. V lost 4 bases to trimming and J lost 4 bases; unmatched junction nucleotides: 2. The germline V gene has CDR1 SGHRS and CDR2 YFSETQ. The CDR3 is 13 residues long. DNA for the CDR3: TGCGCCAGCAGCCGGGACAGGGGTTACGAGCAGTACTTC. It encodes CASSRDRGYEQYF.

The table lists this clonotype with many counts. The chain is built from TRBV10-3 and TRBJ2-1; TRBD2 matches at 11 bases. The CDR3 consists of 14 residues. V dropped 9 bases and J dropped 5; count of bases not matched to a gene: 6. Germline V gene sequence: CDR1 ENHRY, CDR2 SYGVKD. The CDR3 spells CAIKTSGGHNEQFF. The DNA of the CDR3 is TGTGCCATAAAAACTAGCGGGGGACACAATGAGCAGTTCTTC.

This clonotype was seen more than once but under ten times. The V gene is TRBV6-2 or TRBV6-3, the J gene TRBJ2-3; D remains unclear. V shed 7 bases and J shed 0 bases, with 11 bases lying between them. This CDR3 contains 14 residues. The germline V gene has CDR1 MNHEY and CDR2 SVGEGT. The DNA for the CDR3 is TGTGCCAGCATTGACCCCTCCAGCACAGATACGCAGTATTTT. Translation gives CASIDPSSTDTQYF.

This clonotype has ten or more counts. This chain links TRBV5-6 with TRBJ2-5, with TRBD1 identical over 8 bases. The CDR3 extends over 16 amino acids. Losses at the gene ends were 6 bases for V and 4 bases for J; bases not matched to a gene: 14. Germline V CDR1 and CDR2: SGHDT, YYEEEE. CDR3 region: CASTLTPGGDLETQYF. The CDR3 coding sequence is TGTGCCAGCACCCTTACCCCAGGGGGCGACTTAGAGACCCAGTACTTC. Based on the CDR3 plus reference TRBV5-6 and TRBJ2-5, the full variable domain is DAGVTQSPTHLIKTRGQQVTLRCSPKSGHDTVSWYQQALGQGPQFIFQYYEEEERQRGNFPDRFSGHQFPNYSSELNVNALLLGDSALYLCASTLTPGGDLETQYFGPGTRLLVL.

V and J are TRBV5-1 and TRBJ2-1; the D gene is possibly TRBD1 (6 bases). The CDR3 spans 15 residues. V was shortened by 4 bases and J by 2 bases, with 13 bases between the two germline ends. Germline V gene sequence: CDR1 SGHRS, CDR2 YFSETQ. CDR3 sequence reads: CASSLNRAAYNEQFF. The CDR3 DNA reads TGCGCCAGCAGCCTAAACAGGGCCGCCTACAATGAGCAGTTCTTC. Looking up the rest from reference TRBV5-1 and TRBJ2-1 gives the full variable domain: KAGVTQTPRYLIKTRGQQVTLSCSPISGHRSVSWYQQTPGQGLQFLFEYFSETQRNKGNFPGRFSGRQFSNSRSEMNVSTLELGDSALYLCASSLNRAAYNEQFFGPGTRLTVL.

This clonotype came up a few times. The chain uses TRBV6-5 and TRBJ2-5; D not resolved. The CDR3 is made up of 14 amino acids. In germline, CDR1 is MNHEY, CDR2 SVGAGI. V dropped 2 bases and J dropped 5 bases, with 12 bases sitting between them. CDR3 sequence reads: CASSYGSSGETQYF. The CDR3 DNA reads as TGTGCCAGCAGTTACGGTAGCAGTGGTGAGACCCAGTACTTC.

This clonotype showed up many times. The gene calls are TRBV6-5 and TRBJ1-6; D may be TRBD1 (6 bases). The length of the CDR3 is 14 residues. V lost 2 bases to trimming and J lost 8 bases, with 10 bases between them. Germline values: CDR1 MNHEY, CDR2 SVGAGI. For the CDR3, the DNA is TGTGCCAGCAGTTACCGGGACAACGATTCACCCCTCCACTTT. Its protein product is CASSYRDNDSPLHF.

This chain uses TRBV19 with TRBJ1-5; TRBD1 matches 7 bases. There are 15 residues in the CDR3. Per germline, CDR1 LNHDA and CDR2 SQIVND (reference sequence). V was pared by 3 bases and J by 2 bases, with 4 bases of the junction left unmatched. CDR3: CASSIYGQGNQPQHF. CDR3 in DNA: TGTGCCAGTAGTATTTACGGACAGGGCAATCAGCCCCAGCATTTT.